This T cell receptor beta chain was sequenced in a study of T cells in Graves' hyperthyroidism and ophthalmopathy. TCR beta CDR3 regions were amplified from RNA. The TCR CDR3 first-round RT-PCR relied on the HTBI primer set. One entry per CDR3 protein, called by TCRdb with MiXCR from the multiplex PCR reads. Of hundreds of thousands of distinct CDR3 sequences listed, 46% are singletons. This clonotype was seen once. The sequenced sample consisted of peripheral blood or thyroid tissue (not recorded which). The TCR comes from a woman aged 18-29 years with Graves' hyperthyroidism.

DNA for the CDR3: TGCAGTGCTAGAGATCGCCCCTTTTTCGGCGGACGAACCTACGAGCAGTACTTC. This codes for CSARDRPFFGGRTYEQYF. The chain joins TRBV20-1 to TRBJ2-7; D unresolved. The germline V gene encodes CDR1 DFQATT and CDR2 SNEGSKA (reference sequence). The V gene lost 0 bases and the J gene lost 2 bases, with 23 bases spanning the gap. The CDR3 is made up of 18 amino acids.